Detailed here is one T cell receptor beta chain. This record comes from a study of blood T cell repertoires in COVID-19. Overall study: In each case, the material was cDNA or gDNA derived from T cells, B-cell-depleted T cells, or PBMCs.

The germline gives CDR1 SGHAT, CDR2 FQDESV (reference sequence). Unmatched junction bases numbered 5, after V lost 4 bases and J lost 4 bases. CDR3 length equals 16 residues. As processed by the authors: How many nucleated cells were present was estimated from reference gene primer amplification. Data came from immunoSEQ multiplex PCR; TCRdb stores just in-frame clones and leaves some out. Clonal size and the V and J genes are those of that table, whereas D and trimming came from the DNA. The sample includes 80,000 to 100,000 clones, around 67% of them seen just once. This receptor was taken from a man between 70 and 80 years old with COVID-19, enrolled during active disease. Input material: peripheral blood. The gene calls are TRBV11-1 and TRBJ2-5; 14 nucleotides align to TRBD2. CDR3 sequence: CASSSGLAGVGETQYF. The CDR3 coding sequence is TGTGCCAGCAGCTCGGGACTAGCGGGAGTAGGAGAGACCCAGTACTTC.